The clone carrying this T cell receptor beta chain was seen a few times. This entry comes from a study of T-cell memory formation after mild COVID-19. TCRdb re-called the 5' RACE reads through MiXCR, storing one row per CDR3 protein. The repertoire has about 290,000 distinct CDR3 sequences, 15% to 20% of them found once; the top ten carry roughly a fifth. Germline CDR1 is SQVTM and CDR2 is ANQGSEA. This CDR3 is 12 amino acids long. V lost 4 bases to trimming and J lost 6 bases, with 12 bases between them. The source material was PBMCs or a T cell subset sorted from them (not recorded which). The chain has TRBV29-1 and TRBJ1-2; possibly TRBD1 for D (5 bases). This clonotype originated in a man younger than 35 who had mild COVID-19 (a few samples of this study predate the infection). Cell type and time point are not known. CDR3 residues: CSVVSGINGYTF. CDR3 sequence (DNA): TGCAGCGTTGTCTCAGGGATCAATGGCTACACCTTC.